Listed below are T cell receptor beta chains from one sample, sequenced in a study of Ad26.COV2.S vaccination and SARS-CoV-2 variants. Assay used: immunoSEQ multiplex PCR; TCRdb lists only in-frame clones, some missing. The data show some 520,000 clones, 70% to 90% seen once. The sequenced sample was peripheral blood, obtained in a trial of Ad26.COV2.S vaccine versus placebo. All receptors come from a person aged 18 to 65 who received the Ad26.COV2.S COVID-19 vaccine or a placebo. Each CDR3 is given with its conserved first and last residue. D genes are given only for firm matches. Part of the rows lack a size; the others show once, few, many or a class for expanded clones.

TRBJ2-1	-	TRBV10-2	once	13	TGCGCCAGCAGGGACCCTAGCGACAATGAGCAGTTCTTC	CASRDPSDNEQFF
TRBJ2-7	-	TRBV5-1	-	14	TGCGCCAGCAGGGAACGGACAGTTAACTACGAGCAGTACTTC	CASRERTVNYEQYF
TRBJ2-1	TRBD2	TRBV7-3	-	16	TGTGCCAGCAGCTTAAGTGGTAGCGGGGCCTACAATGAGCAGTTCTTC	CASSLSGSGAYNEQFF
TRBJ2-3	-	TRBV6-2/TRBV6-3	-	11	TGTGCCAGCAGTACTGCAGATACGCAGTATTTT	CASSTADTQYF
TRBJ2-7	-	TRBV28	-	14	TGTGCCAGCAGTTTACCCGGACTAAACTACGAGCAGTACTTC	CASSLPGLNYEQYF
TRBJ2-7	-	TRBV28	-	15	TGTGCCAGCACCCTGCCGGGGCTCAGCTCCTACGAGCAGTACTTC	CASTLPGLSSYEQYF
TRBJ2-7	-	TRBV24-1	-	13	TGTGCCACCAGTGGTGGGGGCAGCTACGAGCAGTACTTC	CATSGGGSYEQYF
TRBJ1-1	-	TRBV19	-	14	TGTGCCAGTAGTATGGGGCAGGGGAACACTGAAGCTTTCTTT	CASSMGQGNTEAFF
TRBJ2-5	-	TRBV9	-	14	TGTGCCAGCAGCGGGGGACTGCCTCAAGAGACCCAGTACTTC	CASSGGLPQETQYF
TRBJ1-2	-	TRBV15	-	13	TGTGCCACCAATCGGGACCGTAACTATGGCTACACCTTC	CATNRDRNYGYTF
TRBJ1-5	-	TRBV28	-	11	TGTGCCAGCAGTTTTAGTCAGCCCCAGCATTTT	CASSFSQPQHF
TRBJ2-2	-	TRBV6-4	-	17	TGTGCCAGCAGTGATAAAGCGGGCTTCGCGAACACCGGGGAGCTGTTTTTT	CASSDKAGFANTGELFF
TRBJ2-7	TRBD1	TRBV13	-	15	TGTGCCAGCAGCTACCGGGACAGGGAATCAGGCGAGCAGTACTTC	CASSYRDRESGEQYF
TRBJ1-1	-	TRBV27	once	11	TGTGCCAGCAAACGGAACACTGAAGCTTTCTTT	CASKRNTEAFF
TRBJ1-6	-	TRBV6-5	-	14	TGTGCCAGCAGCACAGGGTCCTATAATTCACCCCTCCACTTT	CASSTGSYNSPLHF
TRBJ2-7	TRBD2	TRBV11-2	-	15	TGTGCCAGCAGCTCCAGGACTAGCGGAGACTACGAGCAGTACTTC	CASSSRTSGDYEQYF
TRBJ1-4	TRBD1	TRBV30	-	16	TGTGCCTGGAGTGTCTCCCCGACAGGGACGGATGAAAAACTGTTTTTT	CAWSVSPTGTDEKLFF
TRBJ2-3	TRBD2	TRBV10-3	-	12	TGTGCCACCTGGGGGGGAACGGATACGCAGTATTTT	CATWGGTDTQYF
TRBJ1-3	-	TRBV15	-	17	TGTGCCACCCAAGAGGCCCCAGGGACCTTCTCTGGAAACACCATATATTTT	CATQEAPGTFSGNTIYF
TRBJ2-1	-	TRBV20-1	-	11	TGCAGTGCCGAGAAGGTTGATGAGCAGTTCTTC	CSAEKVDEQFF
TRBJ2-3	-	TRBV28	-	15	TGTGCCAGCAGGCAAGACAGCCAGCCGGGTGATACGCAGTATTTT	CASRQDSQPGDTQYF
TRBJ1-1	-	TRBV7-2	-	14	TGTGCCAGCAGCTCCTTACCAACAGGGACTGAAGCTTTCTTT	CASSSLPTGTEAFF
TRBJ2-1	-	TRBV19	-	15	TGTGCCAGTAGTTTCACGTTCGGGGCCTACAATGAGCAGTTCTTC	CASSFTFGAYNEQFF
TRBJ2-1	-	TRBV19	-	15	TGTGCCAGTAGTAGTAGGGATGGGACGGGCAATGAGCAGTTCTTC	CASSSRDGTGNEQFF
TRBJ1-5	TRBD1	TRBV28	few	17	TGTGCCAGCAGCGAGGGACAGCCTTTAAGGAGCAATCAGCCCCAGCATTTT	CASSEGQPLRSNQPQHF
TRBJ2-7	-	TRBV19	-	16	TGTGCCAGTAGTGTCTCCCCCGGGACCGCGACCTACGAGCAGTACTTC	CASSVSPGTATYEQYF
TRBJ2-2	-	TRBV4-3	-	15	TGCGCCAGCAGTCACAACAGGGTGAGCACCGGGGAGCTGTTTTTT	CASSHNRVSTGELFF
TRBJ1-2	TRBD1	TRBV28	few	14	TGTGCCAGCAGTACCGGGACAGCTAACTATGGCTACACCTTC	CASSTGTANYGYTF
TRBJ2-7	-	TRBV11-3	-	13	TGTGCCAGCGGGGCGGACGGAGGGGGCGAGCAGTACTTC	CASGADGGGEQYF
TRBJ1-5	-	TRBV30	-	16	TGTGCCTGGAGTGGGCTGACAGGCGGCGGCAATCAGCCCCAGCATTTT	CAWSGLTGGGNQPQHF
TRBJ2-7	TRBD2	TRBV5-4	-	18	TGTGCCAGCAGCTTGGGGTTTCCTACTAGCGGGAATACCTACGAGCAGTACTTC	CASSLGFPTSGNTYEQYF
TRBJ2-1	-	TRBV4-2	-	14	TGTGCCAGCAGCCAAGAGGACTGGAGGGATGAGCAGTTCTTC	CASSQEDWRDEQFF
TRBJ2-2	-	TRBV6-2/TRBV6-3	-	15	TGTGCCAGCAGTTACGGACGGTTCAACACCGGGGAGCTGTTTTTT	CASSYGRFNTGELFF
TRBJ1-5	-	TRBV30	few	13	TGTGCCTGGAGTATGAAGGGAGATCAGCCCCAGCATTTT	CAWSMKGDQPQHF
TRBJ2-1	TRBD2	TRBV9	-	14	TGTGCCAGCAGCGGGCTAGCGGCCTACAATGAGCAGTTCTTC	CASSGLAAYNEQFF
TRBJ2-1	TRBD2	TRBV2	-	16	TGTGCCAGCAGTCTGGGGCTAGCGGGCTCCTACAATGAGCAGTTCTTC	CASSLGLAGSYNEQFF
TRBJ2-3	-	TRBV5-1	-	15	TGCGCCAGCAGTTTGGCGCCTGGTGGCACAGATACGCAGTATTTT	CASSLAPGGTDTQYF
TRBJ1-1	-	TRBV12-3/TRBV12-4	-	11	TGTGCCAGCAGTTTGGCGGCCGAAGCTTTCTTT	CASSLAAEAFF
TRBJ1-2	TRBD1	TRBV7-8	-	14	TGTGCCAGCAGCCAACAGGGGTTTAACTATGGCTACACCTTC	CASSQQGFNYGYTF
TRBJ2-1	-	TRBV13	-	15	TGTGCCAGCAGCCCCGGTTTAAGGGGACACAATGAGCAGTTCTTC	CASSPGLRGHNEQFF
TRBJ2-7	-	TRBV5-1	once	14	TGCGCCAGCAGCTTGGCTGCAGGCCCAGACGAGCAGTACTTC	CASSLAAGPDEQYF
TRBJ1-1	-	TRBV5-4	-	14	TGTGCCAGCAGCCCGGAGGGCGTGAACACTGAAGCTTTCTTT	CASSPEGVNTEAFF
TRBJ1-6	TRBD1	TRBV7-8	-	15	TGTGCCAGCAGCCCCGTTGGACAGGGTAATTCACCCCTCCACTTT	CASSPVGQGNSPLHF
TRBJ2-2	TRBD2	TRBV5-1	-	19	TGCGCCAGCAGCCTTACCAAACTAGCGGGACTCAAGAACACCGGGGAGCTGTTTTTT	CASSLTKLAGLKNTGELFF
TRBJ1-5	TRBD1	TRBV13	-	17	TGTGCCAGCAGCTTAGGCCTAGGGGGCTCGGGCAATCAGCCCCAGCATTTT	CASSLGLGGSGNQPQHF
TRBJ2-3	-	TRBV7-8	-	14	TGTGCCAGCAGCTTAGTTAGGGTGAAAGATACGCAGTATTTT	CASSLVRVKDTQYF
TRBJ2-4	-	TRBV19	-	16	TGTGCCAGTAGTATGCAAGGGGTTCGGTTTGAAAACATTCAGTACTTC	CASSMQGVRFENIQYF
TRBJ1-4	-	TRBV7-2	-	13	TGTGCCAGCAGCTTAGTGGGTATTGAAAAACTGTTTTTT	CASSLVGIEKLFF
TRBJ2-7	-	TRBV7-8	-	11	TGTGCCAGCAGCCCGCTCGGCGAGCAGTACTTC	CASSPLGEQYF
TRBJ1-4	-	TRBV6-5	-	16	TGTGCCAGCAGTTACTCGGACCGGGGGCGCGGTGAAAAACTGTTTTTT	CASSYSDRGRGEKLFF
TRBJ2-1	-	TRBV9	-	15	TGTGCCAGCAGCGTAGCTAGCTCAGGTAGGGATGAGCAGTTCTTC	CASSVASSGRDEQFF
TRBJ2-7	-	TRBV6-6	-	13	TGTGCCAGCATGCCAGGGGGGAGAAACGAGCAGTACTTC	CASMPGGRNEQYF
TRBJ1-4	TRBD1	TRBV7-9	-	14	TGTGCCAGCAGCTCCAGGGGGCTAGGTGAAAAACTGTTTTTT	CASSSRGLGEKLFF
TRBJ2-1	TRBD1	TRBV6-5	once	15	TGTGCCAGCAGAAACCGGGGACAGGGTATGGGTGAGCAGTTCTTC	CASRNRGQGMGEQFF
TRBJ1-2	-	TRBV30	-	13	TGTGCCTGGAGTGGAGGGCAGGGCTGGGGCTACACCTTC	CAWSGGQGWGYTF
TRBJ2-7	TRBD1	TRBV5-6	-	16	TGTGCCAGCAGCTTGACTGGACAGGGGGGGAACTACGAGCAGTACTTC	CASSLTGQGGNYEQYF
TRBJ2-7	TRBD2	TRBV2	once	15	TGTGCCAGCAGTGTATCCAGCGGGAGGCCCCACGAGCAGTACTTC	CASSVSSGRPHEQYF
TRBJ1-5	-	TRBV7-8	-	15	TGTGCCAGCAGCATCCTCGGGGTTTTAGATCAGCCCCAGCATTTT	CASSILGVLDQPQHF
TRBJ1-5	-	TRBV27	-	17	TGTGCCAGCAGTCCCCCCCCCGGTCTTTATAGCAATCAGCCCCAGCATTTT	CASSPPPGLYSNQPQHF